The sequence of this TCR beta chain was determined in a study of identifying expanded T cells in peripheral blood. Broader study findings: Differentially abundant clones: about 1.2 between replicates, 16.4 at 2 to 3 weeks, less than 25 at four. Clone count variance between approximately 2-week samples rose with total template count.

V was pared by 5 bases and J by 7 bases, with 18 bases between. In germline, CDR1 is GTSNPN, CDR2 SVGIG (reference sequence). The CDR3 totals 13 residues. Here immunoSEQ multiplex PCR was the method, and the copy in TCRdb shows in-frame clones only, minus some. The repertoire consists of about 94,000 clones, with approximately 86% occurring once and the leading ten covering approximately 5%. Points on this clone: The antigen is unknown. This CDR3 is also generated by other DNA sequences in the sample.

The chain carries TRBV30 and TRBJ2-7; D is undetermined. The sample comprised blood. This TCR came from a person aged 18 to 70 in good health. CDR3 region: CAWAPSQNLEQYF. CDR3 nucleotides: TGTGCCTGGGCACCCTCCCAGAACTTAGAGCAGTACTTC.